These 27 T cell receptor beta chains originate from one sample sequenced in a study of cytomegalovirus exposure and HLA in healthy donors. Researchers ran the PCR with 60 Vbeta and 13 Jbeta primers. Produced via immunoSEQ multiplex PCR; TCRdb's table is partial and in-frame only. The sample lists some 250,000 clones, 82% occurring once. Input material: PBMCs. These receptors were taken from a woman aged 40 to 50 in good health and CMV-seropositive.

V usage is TRBV9 and J usage is TRBJ1-4; 7 nucleotides agree with TRBD1. CDR3 length: 14 residues. Looked up from germline, CDR1 is SGDLS and CDR2 is YYNGEE. V gave up 0 bases and J gave up 5 bases; unmatched junction bases: 1. Here the CDR3 DNA reads TGTGCCAGCAGCGTAGGGGACAGCAATGAAAAACTGTTTTTT. Translating gives CASSVGDSNEKLFF.

The chain carries TRBV5-6 and TRBJ2-4, with TRBD1 matching 8 bases. Germline V gene data show CDR1 as SGHDT and CDR2 as YYEEEE. The CDR3 loop spans 15 amino acids. The junction had 3 bases not matched to a gene; V was cut back by 4 bases and J by 0 bases. CDR3 in amino acids: CASSIGQGAKNIQYF. CDR3 nucleotides: TGTGCCAGCAGCATCGGACAGGGAGCCAAAAACATTCAGTACTTC.

This chain uses TRBV2 with TRBJ1-5; D unresolved. CDR3 length: 15 amino acids. V gave up 0 bases and J gave up 8 bases, with 14 bases separating them. Germline CDR1 and CDR2: SNHLY and FYNNEI. The chain's CDR3 is CASSEAQRVLEPQHF. CDR3 DNA: TGTGCCAGCAGTGAAGCGCAGAGGGTCCTAGAGCCCCAGCATTTT.

There are a few counts of this clone. CDR3 sequence reads: CASSTIPGQGNTGELFF. The CDR3 DNA is TGTGCCAGCAGTACTATTCCGGGACAGGGCAACACCGGGGAGCTGTTTTTT. The V and J genes are TRBV6-4 and TRBJ2-2; TRBD1 matches at 9 bases. The trim removed 5 bases at V and 2 bases at J, leaving 9 bases unmatched. Germline CDR1 MRHNA, CDR2 SNTAGT. The CDR3 consists of 17 residues.

The gene calls are TRBV4-1 and TRBJ2-7, with TRBD2 matching over 7 bases. The CDR3 is 15 amino acids. Germline trimming cut 4 bases from V and 2 bases from J; bases unmatched to any gene: 8. The germline V gene has CDR1 MGHRA and CDR2 YSYEKL. The CDR3 spells CASSRILGGAYEQYF. The DNA of the CDR3 is TGCGCCAGCAGCCGAATCCTTGGGGGGGCCTACGAGCAGTACTTC.

The chain couples TRBV5-1 to TRBJ2-3, with D maybe TRBD2 (5 bases). Trimming left V 0 bases short and J 2 bases short, with 13 bases between. The germline gives CDR1 SGHRS, CDR2 YFSETQ. The CDR3 is made up of 16 amino acids. CDR3 DNA: TGCGCCAGCAGCTTGGAGTGGGGAGATTACACAGATACGCAGTATTTT. Translation gives CASSLEWGDYTDTQYF.

This chain uses TRBV5-1 with TRBJ2-7; TRBD1 matches at 7 bases. Germline CDR1 is SGHRS and CDR2 is YFSETQ. V was clipped by 8 bases and J by 5 bases; unmatched bases: 4. This CDR3 has 11 residues. CDR3 sequence: CASRTGDEQYF. CDR3 bases: TGCGCCAGTAGGACAGGCGACGAGCAGTACTTC.

The gene calls are TRBV4-1 and TRBJ2-3; 8 bases fit TRBD1. Germline lookup yields CDR1 MGHRA and CDR2 YSYEKL. Losses at the gene ends were 4 bases for V and 1 base for J; bases not matched to a gene: 10. The CDR3 covers 17 residues. The CDR3 spells CASSLHRGVPGTDTQYF. The CDR3 coding sequence is TGCGCCAGCAGCCTACACAGGGGGGTGCCTGGCACAGATACGCAGTATTTT.

This clone was found a few times. J is TRBJ1-4 and V is TRBV2; D call uncertain. The germline V gene has CDR1 SNHLY and CDR2 FYNNEI. This CDR3 region has 15 residues. Deletions cut 6 bases from V and 0 bases from J, with 11 bases between. The CDR3 sequence: CASSRGVTTNEKLFF. The CDR3 nucleotides read TGTGCCAGCAGCCGGGGAGTCACAACTAATGAAAAACTGTTTTTT.

The CDR3 DNA follows: TGTGCCAGTAGTATTGGACAGGGGGCCCATCAGCCCCAGCATTTT. Amino acid sequence: CASSIGQGAHQPQHF. The chain uses TRBV19 and TRBJ1-5; 11 positions agree with TRBD1. The CDR3 is made up of 15 amino acids. The V and J ends lost 3 bases and 5 bases, in that order; junction bases with no gene match: 3. Looked up from germline, CDR1 is LNHDA and CDR2 is SQIVND (reference sequence).

This clone has just one count. The rearrangement links TRBV30 to TRBJ1-1; 8 bases align to TRBD1. J lost 10 bases, V lost 3 bases, and 13 bases had no gene match. Germline V lookup: CDR1 GTSNPN, CDR2 SVGIG (reference sequence). The CDR3 length is 14 residues. This CDR3 is CAWRDREAVRGAFF. The DNA of the CDR3 is TGTGCCTGGAGGGACAGGGAGGCAGTTCGGGGAGCTTTCTTT.

The rearrangement links TRBV6-5 to TRBJ2-7; 8 positions agree with TRBD2. The J segment lost 6 bases and the V segment lost 2 bases, leaving 3 bases of the junction unmatched. The CDR3 has 13 amino acids. From germline, CDR1 is MNHEY and CDR2 SVGAGI. CDR3 in DNA: TGTGCCAGCAGTTACCGCCGGGGGGGCGAGCAGTACTTC. This sequence encodes CASSYRRGGEQYF.

V gene TRBV7-9 combines with J gene TRBJ2-1, with 12 nucleotides matching TRBD2. This CDR3 spans 15 amino acids. With 4 bases clipped from V and 8 bases from J, the junction kept 6 bases outside the gene matches. CDR1 is SEHNR, CDR2 FQNEAQ, per germline (reference sequence). The CDR3 nucleotides read TGTGCCAGCAGCTCTTTACTAGCGGGAGGCGATGAGCAGTTCTTC. This translates into CASSSLLAGGDEQFF.

This clone was seen once. CDR3 protein: CASNRPGQTYEQYF. CDR3 coding DNA: TGTGCCAGCAACCGACCGGGACAGACATACGAGCAGTACTTC. The chain uses TRBV6-1 and TRBJ2-7, with 7 positions matching TRBD1. The CDR3 totals 14 residues. Germline CDR1 MNHNS, CDR2 SASEGT. V shed 7 bases, J shed 4 bases, and the junction held 10 bases outside the gene matches.

J is TRBJ2-1 and V is TRBV11-3, with D possibly TRBD1 on 5 matching bases. This CDR3 comprises 14 residues. CDR1 SGHNT and CDR2 YENEEA come from the germline V gene. Trimming removed 5 bases at V and 5 bases at J, with 13 bases between. The CDR3 region is CASSLMTANNEQFF. CDR3 nucleotide sequence: TGTGCCAGCAGCCTCATGACAGCCAACAATGAGCAGTTCTTC.

V and J are TRBV7-6 and TRBJ2-4; a possible D gene is TRBD2 (6 bases). The CDR3 has 12 residues. Between the trimmed V and J ends, which lost 1 base and 8 bases, there was a span of 6 bases. Germline CDR1 is SGHVS and CDR2 is FNYEAQ. The CDR3 nucleotides read TGTGCCAGCAGCTTAGGGGGGGACATTCAGTACTTC. Residues: CASSLGGDIQYF.

The chain has TRBV7-9 and TRBJ2-7; 8 nucleotides line up with TRBD1. CDR3 length equals 14 residues. The germline gives CDR1 SEHNR, CDR2 FQNEAQ (reference sequence). J lost 3 bases, V lost 4 bases, and 5 bases had no gene match. CDR3 DNA sequence: TGTGCCAGCAGCTCCCCCGGACAGGGCTACGAGCAGTACTTC. Its protein is CASSSPGQGYEQYF.

The genes are TRBV7-2 and TRBJ2-7; tentatively, D is TRBD1 (6 bases). Trimming shortened V by 6 bases and J by 3 bases, and 15 bases separated the two germline ends. Germline loops: CDR1 SGHTA, CDR2 FQGNSA. The CDR3 loop spans 14 amino acids. CDR3 bases: TGTGCCAGCAGTTACGGTAGGGGGTACTACGAGCAGTACTTC. Translation gives CASSYGRGYYEQYF.

CDR3 coding DNA: TGTGCCAGCAGCCCGAGACTAGCGGGGCCCCAAGAGACCCAGTACTTC. Protein sequence: CASSPRLAGPQETQYF. The J gene is TRBJ2-5, the V gene TRBV4-2; 11 bases are shared with TRBD2. This CDR3 comprises 16 residues. The germline gives CDR1 LGHNA, CDR2 YNFKEQ. The V gene end was trimmed by 4 bases and the J gene end by 1 base; junction bases not matched to a gene: 5.

This chain joins TRBV29-1 and TRBJ2-7; TRBD1 agrees at 9 bases. This CDR3 contains 14 residues. Germline V gene data show CDR1 as SQVTM and CDR2 as ANQGSEA. The CDR3 DNA sequence: TGCAGTTCCTCCGGCGGGACAGGGAGTTACGAGCAGTACTTC. Its translation is CSSSGGTGSYEQYF.

The V gene is TRBV18, the J gene TRBJ1-1, with D unresolved. The germline CDR1 and CDR2 sequences are KGHSH and LQKENI. The germline V and J ends were trimmed by 2 bases and 1 base, with 8 bases remaining between them. The CDR3 has 14 residues. CDR3 nucleotide sequence: TGTGCCAGCTCACCAATTAGCGCGAACACTGAAGCTTTCTTT. This encodes CASSPISANTEAFF.

V and J are TRBV19 and TRBJ1-2, with D tentatively TRBD1 (6 bases). This CDR3 comprises 13 residues. The V gene's germline CDR1 is LNHDA and CDR2 SQIVND (reference sequence). Trimming took 3 bases from V and 8 from J, leaving 13 bases between them. CDR3 nucleotides: TGTGCCAGTAGTATCTCGGCAGGGGAAGGCTACACCTTC. It codes for CASSISAGEGYTF.

This rearrangement joins TRBV7-2 to TRBJ1-5; 7 bases line up with TRBD1. Germline V gives CDR1 SGHTA, CDR2 FQGNSA. V trimming: 3 bases; J trimming: 3 bases; junction bases outside the gene matches: 5. The CDR3 is 15 residues long. The CDR3 protein is CASSFLTGNNQPQHF. DNA for the CDR3: TGTGCCAGCAGCTTCCTGACAGGGAACAATCAGCCCCAGCATTTT.

This clone was found a few times. The chain couples TRBV19 to TRBJ1-1; D perhaps matches TRBD1 (6 bases). The CDR3 extends over 15 amino acids. The V gene's germline CDR1 is LNHDA and CDR2 SQIVND (reference sequence). Trimming shortened V by 5 bases and J by 5 bases, and 18 bases separated the two germline ends. CDR3 protein: CASSPRWGLGTEAFF. In nucleotides, the CDR3 is TGTGCCAGTAGTCCCCGCTGGGGGCTGGGAACTGAAGCTTTCTTT. The full variable domain, in which reference TRBV19 and TRBJ1-1 provide the parts outside the CDR3, is DGGITQSPKYLFRKEGQNVTLSCEQNLNHDAMYWYRQDPGQGLRLIYYSQIVNDFQKGDIAEGYSVSREKKESFPLTVTSAQKNPTAFYLCASSPRWGLGTEAFFGQGTRLTVV.

The chain's CDR3 is CATSPGLAGQETQYF. The CDR3 DNA sequence: TGTGCCACTAGCCCGGGACTAGCGGGCCAAGAGACCCAGTACTTC. The V and J genes are TRBV15 and TRBJ2-5, with 12 bases identical to TRBD2. J was trimmed by 1 base and V by 9 bases; bases with no gene match: 6. This CDR3 has 15 residues. CDR1 and CDR2 from the germline V gene are LNHNV and YYDKDF (reference sequence).

The gene calls are TRBV27 and TRBJ2-1; 10 bases map to TRBD2. Losses at the gene ends were 2 bases for V and 10 bases for J; bases not matched to a gene: 8. The CDR3 is 15 amino acids. Germline V CDR1 and CDR2: MNHEY, SMNVEV (reference sequence). The CDR3: CASSLNGLAGEEQFF. DNA for the CDR3: TGTGCCAGCAGTTTAAACGGCCTAGCGGGGGAAGAGCAGTTCTTC.

V gene TRBV6-5 combines with J gene TRBJ1-1; D not resolved. Germline CDR1 and CDR2: MNHEY and SVGAGI. CDR3 length equals 15 residues. The V end lost 0 bases, the J end lost 3 bases, and 11 bases lay between the germline ends. In DNA, the CDR3 is TGTGCCAGCAGTTACTCGATTCAGGTCCACACTGAAGCTTTCTTT. This encodes CASSYSIQVHTEAFF.